The clone carrying this T cell receptor beta chain turned up a few times. Its specificity is not known. The CDR3 has 11 residues. Germline V gene sequence: CDR1 MNHNY, CDR2 SVGAGI (reference sequence). Trimming pared 8 bases from V and 3 bases from J, leaving 8 bases between. This sample is drawn from a study of beta chain features in type 1 diabetes. Study-wide context: Patients did not differ from healthy donors in age, gender or cell yield. Findings of the study overall: Patients with type 1 diabetes carried fewer insertions and had more deletions at their VDJ junctions.

The entirety of the isolated RNA underwent reverse transcription, so expressed TCRB transcripts were sequenced. Clones were sequenced by immunoSEQ multiplex PCR, and TCRdb holds only the in-frame ones, with some missing. Among about 400,000 clones, around 13% were seen once, and the ten largest hold less than 0.02%. The TCR originated in a man aged 18 to 29 in good health. V is TRBV6-6 and J is TRBJ2-7; tentatively, D is TRBD2 (5 bases). The specimen sequenced was naive CD4+ T cells from blood. The CDR3 DNA reads TGTGCCAGCGGACTTTACTACGAGCAGTACTTC. Protein sequence: CASGLYYEQYF.